This passage covers 14 T cell receptor beta chains from one sample sequenced in a study of T cell repertoires in cytomegalovirus infection. In TCRdb, the reads were re-called with MiXCR into one record per CDR3 protein. This sample has roughly 80,000 distinct CDR3 sequences, with 20% to 30% found just once. The antigens these receptors bind are not known. Sequenced here: CD8+ T cells from cultured PBMCs, sampled from culture after CMV antigen stimulation. These receptors originate from a human donor in good health (CMV status not recorded). Some clones in this sample may be carry-over from other donors' samples.

The chain employs TRBV6-5 and TRBJ1-1, with D unresolved. With 7 bases removed from V and 6 bases from J, the gap between germline ends came to 15 bases. The germline gives CDR1 MNHEY, CDR2 SVGAGI. CDR3 length: 13 amino acids. The CDR3 spells CASTGLTVPEAFF. The CDR3 coding sequence is TGTGCCAGCACCGGACTGACCGTCCCTGAAGCTTTCTTT.

The genes are TRBV6-1 and TRBJ1-2; 8 bases agree with TRBD1. The trim removed 4 bases at V and 3 bases at J, leaving 7 bases unmatched. This CDR3 spans 15 amino acids. From germline, CDR1 is MNHNS and CDR2 SASEGT. The CDR3 sequence is CASSGLTGGDYGYTF. Here the CDR3 DNA reads TGTGCCAGCAGTGGACTCACAGGGGGTGACTATGGCTACACCTTC.

This rearrangement joins TRBV6-2 or TRBV6-3 to TRBJ2-5, with 10 bases matching TRBD1. V lost 4 bases, J lost 4 bases, and 3 bases stayed unmatched. CDR3 length: 14 amino acids. Germline loops: CDR1 MNHEY, CDR2 SVGEGT. The CDR3 loop reads CASSWTGGAETQYF. The CDR3 nucleotides are TGTGCCAGCAGTTGGACAGGGGGGGCAGAGACCCAGTACTTC.

This clonotype was counted a single time. V is TRBV7-4 and J is TRBJ1-2; D is ambiguous. Trimming removed 3 bases from V and 8 bases from J, with 13 bases in between. CDR1 is SGHVT, CDR2 SQSDAQ, per germline. CDR3 length: 13 residues. Written as DNA, the CDR3 is TGTGCCAGCAGCTTTGGGCAGCTAAACGGCTACACCTTC. Translating it yields CASSFGQLNGYTF.

This clonotype occurred many times. The chain employs TRBV7-2 and TRBJ1-2, with a tentative D call TRBD1 (6 bases). Germline V lookup: CDR1 SGHTA, CDR2 FQGNSA. Trimming stripped 5 bases from V and 0 bases from J, with 16 bases between. The CDR3 loop spans 16 amino acids. The CDR3 reads CASSPLGGQTNYGYTF. In nucleotides, the CDR3 is TGTGCCAGCAGCCCCCTCGGGGGACAAACTAACTATGGCTACACCTTC.

In this sample, this clonotype turned up a few times. The CDR3 loop reads CASSLSWDFKNIQYF. The CDR3 DNA follows: TGTGCCAGCAGTTTATCCTGGGATTTCAAAAACATTCAGTACTTC. The V call is TRBV27, the J call TRBJ2-4; D remains ambiguous. Germline CDR1 MNHEY, CDR2 SMNVEV (reference sequence). Trimming removed 0 bases from V and 3 bases from J, with 9 bases in between. This CDR3 region has 15 residues.

The chain joins TRBV6-6 to TRBJ2-7; D gene unclear. The CDR3 has 12 residues. CDR1 is MNHNY, CDR2 SVGAGI, per germline (reference sequence). With 2 bases removed from V and 3 bases from J, the gap between germline ends came to 5 bases. In DNA, the CDR3 is TGTGCCAGCAGTTACCCCATCTACGAGCAGTACTTC. It encodes CASSYPIYEQYF.

This clonotype was seen ten or more times. The chain has TRBV7-7 and TRBJ2-5; 7 bases match TRBD2. Germline trimming cut 5 bases from V and 3 bases from J; bases unmatched to any gene: 12. This CDR3 is built from 16 residues. Germline CDR1 is SSHAT and CDR2 is FNYEAQ (reference sequence). The CDR3 DNA reads TGTGCCAGCAGCCCACAGGAAGCGGGGAGGGAAGAGACCCAGTACTTC. Its translation is CASSPQEAGREETQYF.

The chain uses TRBV9 and TRBJ2-1, with TRBD1 identical over 8 bases. The CDR3 loop spans 14 amino acids. Germline V gene lookup returns CDR1 SGDLS and CDR2 YYNGEE. Trimming removed 4 bases from V and 7 bases from J; junction bases left unmatched: 7. The CDR3 bases are TGTGCCAGCAGCCCCTCACAGGGGGTGAATGAGCAGTTCTTC. The encoded protein is CASSPSQGVNEQFF. Full variable domain (rest looked up from reference TRBV9 and TRBJ2-1): DSGVTQTPKHLITATGQRVTLRCSPRSGDLSVYWYQQSLDQGLQFLIQYYNGEERAKGNILERFSAQQFPDLHSELNLSSLELGDSALYFCASSPSQGVNEQFFGPGTRLTVL.

V gene TRBV27 combines with J gene TRBJ2-1, with TRBD2 identical over 8 bases. The CDR3 contains 16 residues. V was clipped by 6 bases and J by 1 base; unmatched bases: 8. Germline CDR1 is MNHEY and CDR2 is SMNVEV (reference sequence). The CDR3 region has the DNA TGTGCCAGCAGGCCAGCGGGGGCCGCATCCTACAATGAGCAGTTCTTC. Translation: CASRPAGAASYNEQFF.

This clonotype was recorded at least ten times. The J gene is TRBJ2-6, the V gene TRBV28; 8 positions match TRBD1. V dropped 2 bases and J dropped 1; count of bases not matched to a gene: 13. CDR1 is MDHEN, CDR2 SYDVKM, per germline. This CDR3 spans 20 amino acids. CDR3 DNA: TGTGCCAGCAGTTTACAGGACAGGGCCCAGCTTAGGTCTGGGGCCAACGTCCTGACTTTC. Translated: CASSLQDRAQLRSGANVLTF.

The J gene is TRBJ2-2, the V gene TRBV4-3; 11 bases align to TRBD2. The V and J ends lost 3 bases and 5 bases, in that order; junction bases with no gene match: 5. Germline CDR1 and CDR2: LGHNA and YSLEER. This CDR3 has 16 amino acids. CDR3 sequence: CASSQQLAGETGELFF. DNA of the CDR3: TGCGCCAGCAGCCAGCAACTAGCGGGGGAAACCGGGGAGCTGTTTTTT.

This clonotype was counted between two and nine times. The chain uses TRBV12-3 or TRBV12-4 and TRBJ2-5; TRBD2 aligns across 12 bases. V lost 4 bases, J lost 4 bases, and 7 bases stayed unmatched. The CDR3 spans 16 residues. CDR3 DNA sequence: TGTGCCAGCAGTTCTAGCGGGAGGGCCTGGGGAGAGACCCAGTACTTC. Its protein is CASSSSGRAWGETQYF.

There are a few counts of this clonotype. The chain employs TRBV3-1 and TRBJ2-3, with D possibly called TRBD1 or TRBD2 (5 bases each). Germline loops: CDR1 LGHDT, CDR2 YNNKEL (reference sequence). CDR3 length: 15 residues. Trimming took off 0 bases at V and 1 base at J, with 8 bases between the two ends. CDR3 in amino acids: CASSQDLGRTDTQYF. In DNA form, the CDR3 reads TGTGCCAGCAGCCAAGATTTGGGACGCACAGATACGCAGTATTTT.